The rows below give T cell receptor beta chains drawn from one sample of a study of OX40 agonist ivuxolimab in advanced cancers. Only in-frame clones appear in the TCRdb table, and some are missing; sequencing was by immunoSEQ multiplex PCR. The table lists around 83,000 clones, about 88% of them singletons. Sequenced material: CD4+ or CD8+ T cells sorted from blood, taken in a trial of the OX40 agonist ivuxolimab. All receptors derive from an adult with an advanced solid tumor such as melanoma, head and neck, liver or kidney cancer. Each CDR3 is given with its conserved first and last residue. Fields, in order: D gene, J gene, clone size, V gene, CDR3 protein, CDR3 DNA. D genes are given only for firm matches. Size tells how often a clone was seen (once, few, many) or the class of an expanded clone, and some rows leave it out.

NA	TRBJ1-4	NA	TRBV6-6	CASSYRREKLFF	TGTGCCAGCAGTTATAGGCGTGAAAAACTGTTTTTT
NA	TRBJ2-4	few	TRBV9	CASSPPRGMAKNIQYF	TGTGCCAGCAGCCCCCCACGGGGGATGGCCAAAAACATTCAGTACTTC
NA	TRBJ1-5	few	TRBV27	CASSSGQGGNQPQHF	TGTGCCAGCAGTTCGGGACAAGGGGGCAATCAGCCCCAGCATTTT
TRBD1	TRBJ2-1	NA	TRBV5-4	CASSYGTGNEQFF	TGTGCCAGCAGCTACGGGACAGGAAATGAGCAGTTCTTC
NA	TRBJ2-3	NA	TRBV7-2	CASSFFRTGTDTQYF	TGTGCCAGCAGCTTTTTTCGGACGGGCACAGATACGCAGTATTTT
NA	TRBJ2-1	NA	TRBV11-3	CASSNNEQFF	TGTGCCAGCAGCAACAATGAGCAGTTCTTC
NA	TRBJ2-7	NA	TRBV10-3	CAISDTTGSPYEQYF	TGTGCCATCAGTGATACAACAGGGAGCCCCTACGAGCAGTACTTC
NA	TRBJ2-7	NA	TRBV9	CASSVGNSYEQYF	TGTGCCAGCAGCGTTGGGAACTCCTACGAGCAGTACTTC
TRBD1	TRBJ1-5	NA	TRBV7-8	CASRATGYSNQPQHF	TGTGCCAGCAGGGCGACAGGGTATAGCAATCAGCCCCAGCATTTT
NA	TRBJ1-1	NA	TRBV5-1	CASSLRGMADTEAFF	TGCGCCAGCAGCTTGAGGGGGATGGCGGACACTGAAGCTTTCTTT
NA	TRBJ1-5	NA	TRBV6-5	CASSHDGARNQPQHF	TGTGCCAGCAGCCATGACGGGGCGAGGAATCAGCCCCAGCATTTT
NA	TRBJ2-3	NA	TRBV4-1	CASSQERMSTDTQYF	TGCGCCAGCAGCCAAGAAAGGATGAGCACAGATACGCAGTATTTT
NA	TRBJ2-7	NA	TRBV7-2	CASSFPGPSNEQYF	TGTGCCAGCAGCTTTCCGGGACCCTCTAACGAGCAGTACTTC
NA	TRBJ2-1	NA	TRBV4-2	CASSQEGASGFRSYNEQFF	TGTGCCAGCAGCCAAGAGGGGGCCAGTGGATTTCGCTCCTACAATGAGCAGTTCTTC
TRBD1	TRBJ2-1	NA	TRBV7-9	CASNAQGGIGEQFF	TGTGCCAGCAACGCACAGGGGGGCATTGGTGAGCAGTTCTTC
NA	TRBJ2-7	NA	TRBV2	CASNGRQVSSYEQYF	TGTGCCAGCAACGGAAGGCAGGTGAGCTCCTACGAGCAGTACTTC
NA	TRBJ1-1	NA	TRBV27	CASSLYEVRSGGSPHF	TGTGCCAGCAGTTTATACGAAGTTCGGTCGGGGGGATCTCCTCATTTT
NA	TRBJ2-5	NA	TRBV9	CASSGQGFMVGETQYF	TGTGCCAGCAGTGGGCAGGGGTTCATGGTGGGAGAGACCCAGTACTTC
NA	TRBJ2-7	NA	TRBV6-1	CALLGLGHEQYF	TGTGCCCTCCTAGGACTGGGGCACGAGCAGTACTTC
TRBD1	TRBJ2-1	NA	TRBV4-2	CASSQGDRPQFF	TGTGCCAGCAGCCAAGGGGACAGACCGCAGTTCTTC
NA	TRBJ1-5	NA	TRBV19	CASSLAAGNQPQHF	TGTGCCAGTAGCTTAGCGGCAGGGAATCAGCCCCAGCATTTT
NA	TRBJ2-7	NA	TRBV6-1	CASSVSRTYEQYF	TGTGCCAGCAGTGTATCGAGGACCTACGAGCAGTACTTC
TRBD2	TRBJ2-1	once	TRBV11-1	CASSLVWLAGYNEQFF	TGTGCCAGCAGCTTAGTATGGCTAGCGGGTTACAATGAGCAGTTCTTC
TRBD1	TRBJ2-3	NA	TRBV10-3	CAISESIDRARDTQYF	TGTGCCATCAGTGAGTCGATCGACAGGGCAAGAGATACGCAGTATTTT
NA	TRBJ2-5	NA	TRBV5-1	CASSLGAAQGQETQYF	TGCGCCAGCAGCCTTGGAGCGGCACAGGGCCAAGAGACCCAGTACTTC
NA	TRBJ1-5	NA	TRBV7-9	CASSLGFSSNQPQHF	TGTGCCAGCAGCCTAGGGTTTAGTAGCAATCAGCCCCAGCATTTT
TRBD2	TRBJ2-2	NA	TRBV7-2	CASRGGLAGGAGELFF	TGTGCCAGCAGGGGTGGACTAGCGGGAGGCGCCGGGGAGCTGTTTTTT
NA	TRBJ1-5	NA	TRBV2	CASSDRRGNQPQHF	TGTGCCAGCAGTGACCGGCGCGGCAATCAGCCCCAGCATTTT
NA	TRBJ1-4	NA	TRBV5-1	CASSLSIGQRNEKLFF	TGCGCCAGCAGCTTGAGTATTGGACAGCGGAATGAAAAACTGTTTTTT
NA	TRBJ2-7	NA	TRBV18	CASLPGGGDEQYF	TGTGCCAGCTTACCAGGCGGGGGCGACGAGCAGTACTTC
TRBD2	TRBJ2-1	NA	TRBV6-5	CASSYPGGGGPNEQFF	TGTGCCAGCAGTTACCCCGGCGGGGGGGGTCCCAATGAGCAGTTCTTC
NA	TRBJ1-5	NA	TRBV11-2	CASSPDSNQPQHF	TGTGCCAGCAGCCCCGATAGCAATCAGCCCCAGCATTTT
NA	TRBJ1-6	NA	TRBV9	CASSVEGSPLHF	TGTGCCAGCAGCGTAGAAGGATCACCCCTCCACTTT
NA	TRBJ2-7	NA	TRBV5-1	CASSLDRGGYEQYF	TGCGCCAGCAGCTTGGACAGGGGAGGATACGAGCAGTACTTC
TRBD1	TRBJ2-5	NA	TRBV2	CASRTGTEETQYF	TGTGCCAGCAGGACAGGGACGGAGGAGACCCAGTACTTC
TRBD2	TRBJ2-2	NA	TRBV10-2	CASSEVAGGPVTGELFF	TGCGCCAGCAGTGAAGTAGCGGGAGGGCCGGTCACCGGGGAGCTGTTTTTT
TRBD1	TRBJ1-3	NA	TRBV7-6	CASSPQGVAGNTIYF	TGTGCCAGCAGCCCACAGGGGGTAGCTGGAAACACCATATATTTT
NA	TRBJ1-2	once	TRBV6-5	CASSYMGGAAYTF	TGTGCCAGCAGTTACATGGGGGGGGCAGCCTACACCTTC
NA	TRBJ2-1	NA	TRBV7-6	CASSLRPRGNEQFF	TGTGCCAGCAGCTTAAGGCCCCGTGGCAATGAGCAGTTCTTC
NA	TRBJ2-6	NA	TRBV30	CAWDRSSGANVLTF	TGTGCCTGGGACAGATCCTCTGGGGCCAACGTCCTGACTTTC
NA	TRBJ2-4	NA	TRBV5-1	CASSLDGDIQYF	TGCGCCAGCAGCCTGGACGGGGACATTCAGTACTTC
NA	TRBJ2-5	NA	TRBV5-1	CASSSLWGGETQYF	TGCGCCAGCAGCTCCCTATGGGGAGGTGAGACCCAGTACTTC
NA	TRBJ2-2	NA	TRBV29-1	CSGILGYTGELFF	TGCAGCGGTATTCTAGGTTACACCGGGGAGCTGTTTTTT
TRBD1	TRBJ2-1	NA	TRBV2	CASTGTGEYNEQFF	TGTGCCAGCACCGGGACAGGGGAATACAATGAGCAGTTCTTC
NA	TRBJ2-7	NA	TRBV5-1	CASSLTGFYEQYF	TGCGCCAGCAGCCTTACGGGGTTCTACGAGCAGTACTTC
NA	TRBJ1-5	few	TRBV30	CAWSMTSGGNQPQHF	TGTGCCTGGAGTATGACCTCAGGGGGCAATCAGCCCCAGCATTTT
NA	TRBJ2-1	NA	TRBV4-1	CASSQALGSYNEQFF	TGCGCCAGCAGCCAAGCACTAGGCTCCTACAATGAGCAGTTCTTC
TRBD2	TRBJ2-1	NA	TRBV18	CASSPIRDGRRVNEQFF	TGTGCCAGCTCACCAATTAGGGACGGGAGGAGGGTTAATGAGCAGTTCTTC
TRBD2	TRBJ2-7	NA	TRBV5-1	CASSLGRTSGSYAYEQYF	TGCGCCAGCAGCTTGGGGAGGACTAGCGGGAGTTACGCCTACGAGCAGTACTTC
TRBD2	TRBJ2-1	NA	TRBV9	CATLRGTSGRENEQFF	TGTGCCACCCTTCGGGGAACTAGCGGGAGGGAAAATGAGCAGTTCTTC
TRBD1	TRBJ1-2	NA	TRBV7-1	CASSLEGQGNYGYTF	TGTGCCAGCAGCTTAGAGGGACAGGGGAACTATGGCTACACCTTC
TRBD1	TRBJ1-5	NA	TRBV6-6	CASSGNRGRQPQHF	TGTGCCAGCAGTGGAAACAGGGGGCGGCAGCCCCAGCATTTT
NA	TRBJ1-4	NA	TRBV11-2	CASSLGSHSNEKLFF	TGTGCCAGCAGCTTAGGCAGCCATTCTAATGAAAAACTGTTTTTT
NA	TRBJ2-3	NA	TRBV5-1	CASSSGRVPSTDTQYF	TGCGCCAGCAGCTCCGGTAGGGTGCCTAGCACAGATACGCAGTATTTT
TRBD1	TRBJ2-3	NA	TRBV15	CATSRRTGLTTDTQYF	TGTGCCACCAGCAGACGGACAGGGCTCACCACAGATACGCAGTATTTT
TRBD1	TRBJ1-4	NA	TRBV5-1	CASSFGDRLNEKLFF	TGCGCCAGCAGCTTTGGGGACAGACTTAATGAAAAACTGTTTTTT